This T cell receptor (beta chain) was captured in a study of blood T cell repertoires in COVID-19 (dated by TCRdb to the early 2020s). General notes on the study: The collaborator samples originated in the United States, Italy and Spain and spanned the acute and convalescent phases of COVID-19. A de-identified subject ID, COVID-19 status, age in years and sex were almost always included in the sample metadata. Where available, HLA class I and class II types were obtained from metadata supplied by the sample provider rather than from assay-based typing. The prospective study material was composed of cDNA or gDNA derived from T cells, B-cell-depleted T cells, or PBMCs. Subjects who had been exposed to COVID-19, were actively infected with it, or had recovered from it provided the deeply sampled blood TCRbeta repertoires that made up the dataset. The repertoires were released in a freely available public database intended as a resource for research on the immune response to SARS-CoV-2. Samples came from the ongoing ImmuneRACE study (first 160 participants) plus 1,254 subjects from 6 global collaborators.

Broad study findings and their caveats: Clinical and demographic metadata were provided uncurated, with the amount varying by source and participant.

As concerns this clone: Its antigen is still unknown. Per-nucleotide qualities are absent, and no much larger clonotype sits a single base away.

One collaborating source in Seattle enrolled patients while the patients were actively infected and followed the patients over time throughout the course of disease. Each collaborating institution followed its own protocols to collect whole blood in K2EDTA tubes. Collaborator samples were shipped for TCRbeta analysis as frozen whole blood, isolated PBMCs, or DNA extracted from either sample type. V is pruned by 5 bases and J by 2 bases, leaving 7 bases of the junction without a gene match. According to the germline V gene, CDR1 reads SGHAT and CDR2 reads FQNNGV. The CDR3 spans 15 residues, from the cysteine through the phenylalanine. Of the read, only the CDR3 DNA is kept; its 45 bases are in frame from base 1. TCRbeta CDR3 regions were amplified from genomic DNA by means of the immunoSEQ Assay, a bias-controlled multiplex PCR. On the authors' methods: The number of nucleated cells in each sample was estimated by amplification of reference gene primers within the assay. To quantify the absolute abundance of each unique TCRbeta CDR3 rearrangement, sequence reads were collapsed and filtered. For each sample, productive Simpson clonality was calculated as the square root of Simpson's diversity index across productive rearrangements. TCRdb stores this immuneACCESS table with in-frame sequences only. Part of the clones is absent; in the studies checked, under half of the shortfall reflects unresolved V genes, and no reason is known for the rest. That table supplies the V and J calls and clone size; D and trimming were determined from the DNA. In all, the sample holds more than 300,000 clones, and 88% of those were seen once. Of the sample, approximately 7.4% is held by the ten largest clones.

Sequenced material: peripheral blood. The sequence derives from a woman in her seventies with COVID-19, enrolled during active disease. The sequence is built from TRBV11-2 and TRBJ2-3, with 7 bases matching TRBD1. In nucleotides, the sequence is TGTGCCAGCAGCACGTGGACAGGTTTCACAGATACGCAGTATTTT. This translates into CASSTWTGFTDTQYF. Beyond the CDR3, the reference TRBV11-2 and TRBJ2-3 genes provide the residues; the full variable domain reads: EAGVAQSPRYKIIEKRQSVAFWCNPISGHATLYWYQQILGQGPKLLIQFQNNGVVDDSQLPKDRFSAERLKGVDSTLKIQPAKLEDSAVYLCASSTWTGFTDTQYFGPGTRLTVL.